This T cell receptor beta chain was retrieved from a study of response to subunit inactivated influenza vaccine. Study-wide points: Each seasonal influenza vaccination recruits few new T cells, the authors suggested.

In regard to this clonotype: The antigen is undetermined.

V lost 5 bases and J 6 bases, leaving 11 bases between the germline ends. This CDR3 contains 14 residues. Germline V gene data show CDR1 as LNHNV and CDR2 as YYDKDF (reference sequence). Each CDR3 protein is one row after TCRdb ran MiXCR on the RT-PCR reads. The table has fewer than 700,000 distinct CDR3 sequences, approximately 13% seen once. Sample: PBMCs from blood, taken roughly 47 days after vaccination. The V call is TRBV15, the J call TRBJ1-6; D possibly corresponds to TRBD1 (5 bases). This TCR derives from a man aged 45-60 years who received an inactivated influenza vaccine. The CDR3 reads CATSGGMSNSPLHF. DNA of the CDR3: TGTGCCACCAGCGGGGGAATGAGTAATTCACCCCTCCACTTT. Together with reference TRBV15 and TRBJ1-6, the CDR3 gives the full variable domain: DAMVIQNPRYQVTQFGKPVTLSCSQTLNHNVMYWYQQKSSQAPKLLFHYYDKDFNNEADTPDNFQSRRPNTSFCFLDIRSPGLGDTAMYLCATSGGMSNSPLHFGNGTRLTVT.